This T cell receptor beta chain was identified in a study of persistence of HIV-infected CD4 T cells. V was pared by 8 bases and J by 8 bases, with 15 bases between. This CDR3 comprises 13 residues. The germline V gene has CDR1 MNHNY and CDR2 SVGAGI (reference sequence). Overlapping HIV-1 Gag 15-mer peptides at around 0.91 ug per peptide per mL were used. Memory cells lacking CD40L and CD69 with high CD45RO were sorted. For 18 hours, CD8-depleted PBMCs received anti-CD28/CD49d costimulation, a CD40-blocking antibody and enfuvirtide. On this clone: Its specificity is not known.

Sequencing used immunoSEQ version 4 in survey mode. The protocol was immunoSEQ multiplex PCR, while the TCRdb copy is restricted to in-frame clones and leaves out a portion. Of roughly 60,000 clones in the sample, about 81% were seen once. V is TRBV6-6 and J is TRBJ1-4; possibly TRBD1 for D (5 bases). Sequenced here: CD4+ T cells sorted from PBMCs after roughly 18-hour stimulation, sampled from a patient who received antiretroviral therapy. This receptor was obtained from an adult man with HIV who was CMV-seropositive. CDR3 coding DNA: TGTGCCAGCTTGGGGCAGCTCGAAGAAAAACTGTTTTTT. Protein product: CASLGQLEEKLFF.